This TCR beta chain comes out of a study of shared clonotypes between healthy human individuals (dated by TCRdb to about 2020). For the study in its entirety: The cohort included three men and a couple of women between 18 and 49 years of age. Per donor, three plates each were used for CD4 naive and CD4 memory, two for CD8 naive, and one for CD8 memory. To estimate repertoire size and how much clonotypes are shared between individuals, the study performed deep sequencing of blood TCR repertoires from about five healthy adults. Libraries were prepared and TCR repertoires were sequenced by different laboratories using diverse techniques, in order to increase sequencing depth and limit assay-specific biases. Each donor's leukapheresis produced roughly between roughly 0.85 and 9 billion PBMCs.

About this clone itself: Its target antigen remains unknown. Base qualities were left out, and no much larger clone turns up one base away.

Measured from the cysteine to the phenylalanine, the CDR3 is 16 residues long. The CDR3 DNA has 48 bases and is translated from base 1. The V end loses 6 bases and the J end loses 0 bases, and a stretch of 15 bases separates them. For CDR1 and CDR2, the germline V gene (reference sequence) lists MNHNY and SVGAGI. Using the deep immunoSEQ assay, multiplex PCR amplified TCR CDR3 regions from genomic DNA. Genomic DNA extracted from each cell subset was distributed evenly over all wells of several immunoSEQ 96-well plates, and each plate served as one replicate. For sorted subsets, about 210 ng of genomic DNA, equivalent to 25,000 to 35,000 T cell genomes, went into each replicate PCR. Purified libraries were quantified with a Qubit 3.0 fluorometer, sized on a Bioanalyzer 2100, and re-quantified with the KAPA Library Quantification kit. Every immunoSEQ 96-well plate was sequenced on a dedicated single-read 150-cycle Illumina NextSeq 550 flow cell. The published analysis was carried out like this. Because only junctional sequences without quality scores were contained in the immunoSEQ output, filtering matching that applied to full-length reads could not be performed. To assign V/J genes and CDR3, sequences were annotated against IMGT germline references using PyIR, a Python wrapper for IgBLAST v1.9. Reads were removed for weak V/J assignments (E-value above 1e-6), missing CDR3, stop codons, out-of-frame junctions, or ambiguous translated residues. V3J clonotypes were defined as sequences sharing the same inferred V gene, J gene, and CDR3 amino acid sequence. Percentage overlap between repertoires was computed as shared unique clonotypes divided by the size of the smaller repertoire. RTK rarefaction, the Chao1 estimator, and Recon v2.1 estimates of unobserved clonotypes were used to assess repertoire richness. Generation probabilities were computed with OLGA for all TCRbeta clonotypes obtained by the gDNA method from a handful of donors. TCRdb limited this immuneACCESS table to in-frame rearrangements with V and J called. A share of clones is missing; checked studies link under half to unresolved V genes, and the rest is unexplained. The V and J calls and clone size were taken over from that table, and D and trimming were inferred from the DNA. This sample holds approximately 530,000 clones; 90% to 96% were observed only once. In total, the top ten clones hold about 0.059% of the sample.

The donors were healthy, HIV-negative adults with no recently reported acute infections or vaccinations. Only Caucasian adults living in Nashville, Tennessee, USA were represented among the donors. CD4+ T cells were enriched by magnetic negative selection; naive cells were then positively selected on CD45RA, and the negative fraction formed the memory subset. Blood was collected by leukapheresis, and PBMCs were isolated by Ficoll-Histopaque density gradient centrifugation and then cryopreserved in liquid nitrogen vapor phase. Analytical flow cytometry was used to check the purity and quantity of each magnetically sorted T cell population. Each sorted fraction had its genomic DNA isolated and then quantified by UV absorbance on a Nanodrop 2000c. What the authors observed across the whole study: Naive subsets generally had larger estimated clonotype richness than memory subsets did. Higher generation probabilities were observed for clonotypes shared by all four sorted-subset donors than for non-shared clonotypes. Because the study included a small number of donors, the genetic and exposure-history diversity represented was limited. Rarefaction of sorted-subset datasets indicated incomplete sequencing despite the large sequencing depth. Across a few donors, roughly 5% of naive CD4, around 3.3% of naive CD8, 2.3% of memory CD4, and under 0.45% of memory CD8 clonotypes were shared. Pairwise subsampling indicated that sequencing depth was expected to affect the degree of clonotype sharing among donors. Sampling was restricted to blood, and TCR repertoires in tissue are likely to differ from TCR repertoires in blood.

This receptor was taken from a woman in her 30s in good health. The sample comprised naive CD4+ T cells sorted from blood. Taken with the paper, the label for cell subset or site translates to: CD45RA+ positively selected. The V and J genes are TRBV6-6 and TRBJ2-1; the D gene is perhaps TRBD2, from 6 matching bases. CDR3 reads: CASSLPTSSSYNEQFF. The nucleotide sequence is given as TGTGCCAGCAGCCTCCCGACTAGTAGCTCCTACAATGAGCAGTTCTTC.